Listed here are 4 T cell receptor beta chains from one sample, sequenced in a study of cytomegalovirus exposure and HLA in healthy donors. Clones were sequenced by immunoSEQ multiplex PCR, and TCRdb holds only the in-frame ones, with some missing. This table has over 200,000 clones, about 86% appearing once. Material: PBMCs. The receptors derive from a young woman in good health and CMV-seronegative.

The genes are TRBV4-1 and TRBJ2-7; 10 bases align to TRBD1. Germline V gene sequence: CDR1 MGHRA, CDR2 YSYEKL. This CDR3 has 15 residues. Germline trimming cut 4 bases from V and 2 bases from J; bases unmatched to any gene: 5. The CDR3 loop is CASSPNGQGAYEQYF. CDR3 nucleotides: TGCGCCAGCAGCCCAAACGGACAGGGGGCCTACGAGCAGTACTTC.

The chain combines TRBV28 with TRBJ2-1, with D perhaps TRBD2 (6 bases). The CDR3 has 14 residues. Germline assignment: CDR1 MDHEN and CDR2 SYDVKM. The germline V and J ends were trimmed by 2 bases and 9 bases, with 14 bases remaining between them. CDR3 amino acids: CASSLGGIDGEQFF. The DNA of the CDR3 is TGTGCCAGCAGTTTAGGGGGGATCGATGGTGAGCAGTTCTTC.

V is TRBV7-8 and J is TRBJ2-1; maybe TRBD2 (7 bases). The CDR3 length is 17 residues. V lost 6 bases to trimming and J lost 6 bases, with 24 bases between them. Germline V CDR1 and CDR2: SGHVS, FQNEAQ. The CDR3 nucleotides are TGTGCCAGCAGAACAGGGACTACCTATAGTTCCCTCAATGAGCAGTTCTTC. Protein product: CASRTGTTYSSLNEQFF. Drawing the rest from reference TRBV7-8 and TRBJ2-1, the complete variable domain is GAGVSQSPRYKVAKRGQDVALRCDPISGHVSLFWYQQALGQGPEFLTYFQNEAQLDKSGLPSDRFFAERPEGSVSTLKIQRTQQEDSAVYLCASRTGTTYSSLNEQFFGPGTRLTVL.

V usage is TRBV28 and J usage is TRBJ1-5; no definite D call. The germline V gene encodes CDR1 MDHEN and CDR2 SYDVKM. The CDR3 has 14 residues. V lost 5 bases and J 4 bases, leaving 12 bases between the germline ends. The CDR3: CASSPFRVNQPQHF. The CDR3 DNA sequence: TGTGCCAGCAGTCCGTTTCGGGTTAATCAGCCCCAGCATTTT.